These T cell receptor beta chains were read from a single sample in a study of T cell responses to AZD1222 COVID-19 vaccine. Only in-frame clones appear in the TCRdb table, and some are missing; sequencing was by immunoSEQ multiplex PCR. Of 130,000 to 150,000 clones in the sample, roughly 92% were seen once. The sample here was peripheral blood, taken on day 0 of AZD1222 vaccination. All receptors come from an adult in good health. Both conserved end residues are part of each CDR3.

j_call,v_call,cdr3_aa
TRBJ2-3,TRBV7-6,CASSQGDTATDTQYF
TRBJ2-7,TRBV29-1,CSVAGTGAARQYF
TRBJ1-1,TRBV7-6,CASSLAGTGGTEAFF
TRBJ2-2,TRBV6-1,CASSEGGSRGGELFF
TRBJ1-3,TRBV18,CASSDVQGGAGNTIYF
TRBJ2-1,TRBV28,CASSPRWGGSYNEQFF
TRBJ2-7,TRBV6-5,CASRGLAGTAYEQYF
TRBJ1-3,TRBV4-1,CASIQPGTGLGNTIYF
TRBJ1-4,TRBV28,CASSSGTEKLFF
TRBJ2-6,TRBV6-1,CASSELGGAGANVLTF
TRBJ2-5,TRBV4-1,CASSLQGRAETQYF
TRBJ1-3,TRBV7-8,CASSFQSEAGNTIYF
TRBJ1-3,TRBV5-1,CASSLDGRTRWGNTIYF
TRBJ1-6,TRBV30,CAWSVVILGSPLHF
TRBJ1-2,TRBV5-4,CASSFWGGGYGYTF
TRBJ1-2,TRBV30,CAWSVDRVGGYTF
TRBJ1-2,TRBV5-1,CASSLIGQSYGYTF
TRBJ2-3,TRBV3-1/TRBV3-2,CASSPWTMTSTDTQYF
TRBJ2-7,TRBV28,CASEKVLSYEQYF
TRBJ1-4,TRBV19,CASSYRATNEKLFF
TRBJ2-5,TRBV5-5,CASSRIGPGQRETQYF
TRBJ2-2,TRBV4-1,CASSPGALSRRTGELFF
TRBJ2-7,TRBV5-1,CASSIQGGGSYSYEQYF
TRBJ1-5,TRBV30,CAWSVRQQGDNQPQHF
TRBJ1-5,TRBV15,CATSREGGNGQPQHF
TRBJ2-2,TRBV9,CASSVTSGDNTGELFF
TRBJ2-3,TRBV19,CASRGSVYSITDTQYF